This entry lists 10 T cell receptor beta chains sequenced from one sample in a study of Graves' ophthalmopathy and Graves' hyperthyroidism. From RNA, the CDR3 regions of TCR beta chains were amplified and sequenced. The first round was an RT-PCR with HTBI primers, and the second round was a multiplex PCR. TCRdb re-called the multiplex PCR reads through MiXCR, storing one row per CDR3 protein. The sample lists about 740,000 distinct CDR3 sequences; roughly 40% were seen once. Sequencing was done on a sample of peripheral blood. The receptors come from an adult man with Graves' ophthalmopathy.

J is TRBJ2-2 and V is TRBV25-1; D is undetermined. Germline lookup yields CDR1 MGHDK and CDR2 SYGVNS. The CDR3 length is 12 residues. The V and J ends lost 8 bases and 6 bases respectively, with 10 bases between them. This chain's CDR3 is CASFTVAGELFF. The CDR3 DNA reads as TGTGCCAGCTTTACAGTTGCCGGGGAGCTGTTTTTT.

The chain uses TRBV19 and TRBJ1-5; D perhaps matches TRBD1 (6 bases). Deletions cut 8 bases from V and 4 bases from J, with 9 bases between. The CDR3 extends over 12 amino acids. CDR1 and CDR2 (germline): LNHDA, SQIVND (reference sequence). CDR3 coding DNA: TGTGCCAGTGGGGGCGCAAATCAGCCCCAGCATTTT. It encodes CASGGANQPQHF.

As concerns this clonotype: A much larger clone lies one base from this, so it may be a read error. The rearrangement joins TRBV7-9 to TRBJ2-2; tentative D call: TRBD2 (5 bases). The CDR3 contains 11 residues. From germline, CDR1 is SEHNR and CDR2 FQNEAQ (reference sequence). CDR3 coding DNA: TGTGCCATCAGCGGCATCGGGGAGCTGTTTTTT. Residues: CAISGIGELFF.

With regard to this clonotype: Mismatch with germline at one junction end may stem from a read error. The CDR3: CAWSGRGTLHF. The CDR3, as DNA: TGTGCCTGGAGTGGCCGGGGGACCCTCCACTTT. The V call is TRBV10-2, the J call TRBJ1-6; weak D call: TRBD1 (5 bases). This CDR3 is built from 11 residues. The germline V gene encodes CDR1 WSHSY and CDR2 SAAADI.

This clonotype was recorded at least ten times. The V gene is TRBV7-2, the J gene TRBJ2-5, with D perhaps TRBD2 (5 bases). V was cut by 8 bases and J by 4 bases, with 20 bases left in between. The CDR3 covers 15 residues. Germline V CDR1 and CDR2: SGHTA, FQGNSA. The CDR3 DNA reads TGTGCCAGCTCACCACCGGGAAACCCGCGAGAGACCCAGTACTTC. Its protein is CASSPPGNPRETQYF.

The chain employs TRBV2 and TRBJ2-6, with D unclear. Germline V gene sequence: CDR1 SNHLY, CDR2 FYNNEI. Trimming shortened V by 6 bases and J by 15 bases, and 9 bases separated the two germline ends. The CDR3 loop spans 10 amino acids. DNA of the CDR3: TGTGCCAGCAGGACCAAGGACCTGACTTTC. Its translation: CASRTKDLTF.

The chain joins TRBV7-2 to TRBJ2-5, with 8 bases lining up with TRBD2. The germline gives CDR1 SGHTA, CDR2 FQGNSA. J lost 6 bases, V lost 5 bases, and 8 bases had no gene match. This CDR3 comprises 14 residues. CDR3 amino acids: CASSAGGVLQTQYF. The CDR3, as DNA: TGTGCCAGCAGCGCCGGGGGGGTACTACAGACCCAGTACTTC.

The chain couples TRBV11-2 to TRBJ2-7; 12 bases are shared with TRBD2. V gave up 1 base and J gave up 7 bases; unmatched junction bases: 5. The germline CDR1 and CDR2 sequences are SGHAT and FQNNGV. This CDR3 is built from 15 residues. The CDR3 reads CASSLARLAGEEQYF. The CDR3 coding sequence is TGTGCCAGCAGCTTAGCCCGACTAGCGGGAGAAGAGCAGTACTTC.

This clonotype was counted between two and nine times. The genes are TRBV7-9 and TRBJ2-6; TRBD1 or TRBD2 may be the D gene (5 bases each). V lost 4 bases and J 4 bases, leaving 14 bases between the germline ends. This CDR3 contains 16 residues. Per the germline V gene, CDR1 is SEHNR and CDR2 is FQNEAQ (reference sequence). The CDR3 DNA reads TGTGCCAGCAGCTGGGACGTAGGGACCGGGGCCAACGTCCTGACTTTC. The encoded protein is CASSWDVGTGANVLTF.

The V call is TRBV19, the J call TRBJ2-6; 9 nucleotides agree with TRBD1. Germline CDR1 LNHDA, CDR2 SQIVND (reference sequence). The CDR3 runs to 18 residues. V lost 5 bases to trimming and J lost 0 bases; unmatched junction nucleotides: 8. CDR3 region: CASSLGQGPTSGANVLTF. The DNA of the CDR3 is TGTGCCAGTAGTCTGGGACAGGGCCCTACCTCTGGGGCCAACGTCCTGACTTTC.